This T cell receptor beta chain was identified during a study of T cells in Graves' hyperthyroidism and ophthalmopathy. This CDR3 comprises 15 residues. The germline CDR1 and CDR2 sequences are MNHEY and SVGAGI. Trimming took 3 bases from V and 6 from J, leaving 15 bases between them. As to this clonotype: The antigen remains undetermined.

Amplified regions were TCR beta CDR3 sequences from RNA transcripts. TCR CDR3 regions were first amplified by RT-PCR with HTBI primers. TCRdb re-called the multiplex PCR reads through MiXCR, storing one row per CDR3 protein. The sample records roughly 400,000 distinct CDR3 sequences, about an eighth being singletons. Uncontrolled infection, other autoimmune disease, pregnancy or lactation excluded patients. Diagnoses used clinical symptoms, serum thyroxine and TRAb, thyroid ultrasound and orbital computed tomography. General observations from the study: Blood also carried most thyroid clonotypes expanded above 0.001. A model of 13 V-J pairs discriminated ophthalmopathy from stable hyperthyroidism.

Material for sequencing was blood. The TCR originated in a man over 45 with Graves' ophthalmopathy. The rearrangement links TRBV6-5 to TRBJ2-1, with D possibly called TRBD1 or TRBD2 (6 bases each). The CDR3 loop is CASSYRGLGRNEQFF. In DNA, the CDR3 is TGTGCCAGCAGTTATCGGGGGCTGGGTCGCAATGAGCAGTTCTTC.